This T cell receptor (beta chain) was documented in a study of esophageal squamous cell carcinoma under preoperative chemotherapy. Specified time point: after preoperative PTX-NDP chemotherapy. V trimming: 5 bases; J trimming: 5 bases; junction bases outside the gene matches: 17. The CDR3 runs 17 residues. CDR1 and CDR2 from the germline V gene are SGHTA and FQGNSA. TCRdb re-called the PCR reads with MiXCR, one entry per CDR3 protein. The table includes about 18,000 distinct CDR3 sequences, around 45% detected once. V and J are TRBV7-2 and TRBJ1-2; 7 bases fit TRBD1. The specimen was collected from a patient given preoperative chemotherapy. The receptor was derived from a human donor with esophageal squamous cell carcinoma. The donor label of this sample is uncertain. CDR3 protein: CASSGRQGTGFNYGYTF. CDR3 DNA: TGTGCCAGCAGCGGGCGACAGGGAACAGGCTTTAATTATGGCTACACCTTC.